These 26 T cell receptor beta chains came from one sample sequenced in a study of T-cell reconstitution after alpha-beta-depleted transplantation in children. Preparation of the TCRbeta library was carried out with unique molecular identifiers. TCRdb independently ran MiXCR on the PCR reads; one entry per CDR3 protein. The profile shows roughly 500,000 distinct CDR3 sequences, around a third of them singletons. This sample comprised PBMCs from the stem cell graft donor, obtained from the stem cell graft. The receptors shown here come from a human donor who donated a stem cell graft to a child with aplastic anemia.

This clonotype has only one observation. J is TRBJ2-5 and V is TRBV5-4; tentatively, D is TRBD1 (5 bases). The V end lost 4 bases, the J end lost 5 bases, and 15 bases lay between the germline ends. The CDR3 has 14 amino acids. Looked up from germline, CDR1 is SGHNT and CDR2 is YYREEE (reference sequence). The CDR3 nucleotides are TGTGCCAGCAGCCAGGACATACAATCGGAGACCCAGTACTTC. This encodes CASSQDIQSETQYF.

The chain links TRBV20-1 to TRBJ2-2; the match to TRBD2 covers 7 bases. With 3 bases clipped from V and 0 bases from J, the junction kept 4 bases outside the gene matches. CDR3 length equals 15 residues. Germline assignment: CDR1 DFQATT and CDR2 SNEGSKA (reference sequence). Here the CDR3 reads CSASAAGPNTGELFF. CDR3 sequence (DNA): TGCAGTGCTAGTGCAGCGGGACCGAACACCGGGGAGCTGTTTTTT.

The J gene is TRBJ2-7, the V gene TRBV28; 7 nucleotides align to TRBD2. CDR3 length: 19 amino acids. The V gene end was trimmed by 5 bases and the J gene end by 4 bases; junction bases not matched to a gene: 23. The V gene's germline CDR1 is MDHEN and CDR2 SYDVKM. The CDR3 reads CASSPTTGVAGFPQYEQYF. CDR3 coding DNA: TGTGCCAGCAGTCCCACAACGGGGGTAGCGGGCTTCCCCCAGTACGAGCAGTACTTC.

CDR3 in amino acids: CASSFSLSRANTGELFF. CDR3 DNA: TGCGCCAGCAGCTTTAGTTTGTCACGGGCCAACACCGGGGAGCTGTTTTTT. This chain uses TRBV5-1 with TRBJ2-2, with D hard to call. V lost 2 bases and J 2 bases, leaving 16 bases between the germline ends. Germline lookup yields CDR1 SGHRS and CDR2 YFSETQ. The CDR3 has 17 amino acids.

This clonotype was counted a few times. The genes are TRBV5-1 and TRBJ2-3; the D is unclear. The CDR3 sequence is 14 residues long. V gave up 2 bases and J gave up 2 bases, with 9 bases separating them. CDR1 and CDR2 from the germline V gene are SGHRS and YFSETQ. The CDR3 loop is CASSLRSPTDTQYF. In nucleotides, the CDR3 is TGCGCCAGCAGCTTAAGGAGTCCCACAGATACGCAGTATTTT.

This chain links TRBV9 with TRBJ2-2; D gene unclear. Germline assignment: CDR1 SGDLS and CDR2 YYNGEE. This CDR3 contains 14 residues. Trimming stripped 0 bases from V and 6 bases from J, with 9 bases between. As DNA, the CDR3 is TGTGCCAGCAGCGTAGACCGGGTGTCCGGGGAGCTGTTTTTT. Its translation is CASSVDRVSGELFF.

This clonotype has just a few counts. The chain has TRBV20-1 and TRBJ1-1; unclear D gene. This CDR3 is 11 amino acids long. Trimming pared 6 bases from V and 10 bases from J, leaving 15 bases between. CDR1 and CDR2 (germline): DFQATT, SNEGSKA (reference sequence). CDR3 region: CSAQWEVVAFF. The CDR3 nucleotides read TGCAGTGCGCAGTGGGAGGTGGTAGCTTTCTTT.

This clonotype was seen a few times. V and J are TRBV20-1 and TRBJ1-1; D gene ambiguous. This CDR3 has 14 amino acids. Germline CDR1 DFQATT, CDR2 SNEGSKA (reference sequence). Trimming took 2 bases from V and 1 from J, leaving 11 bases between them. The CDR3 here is CSARKSGSNTEAFF. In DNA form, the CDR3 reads TGCAGTGCTAGAAAGTCTGGGTCGAACACTGAAGCTTTCTTT.

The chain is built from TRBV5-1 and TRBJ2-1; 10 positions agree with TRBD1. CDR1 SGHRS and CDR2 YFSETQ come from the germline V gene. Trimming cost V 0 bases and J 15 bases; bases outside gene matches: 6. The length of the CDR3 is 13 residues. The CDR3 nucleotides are TGCGCCAGCAGCTTGGAGTTCTGGGACAGGGGGTTCTTC. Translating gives CASSLEFWDRGFF.

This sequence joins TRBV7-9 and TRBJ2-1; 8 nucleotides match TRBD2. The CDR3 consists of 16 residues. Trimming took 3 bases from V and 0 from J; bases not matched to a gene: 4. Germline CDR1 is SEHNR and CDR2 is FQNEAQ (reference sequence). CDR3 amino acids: CASSFQLAGSYNEQFF. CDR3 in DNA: TGTGCCAGCAGCTTTCAGCTAGCGGGCTCCTACAATGAGCAGTTCTTC.

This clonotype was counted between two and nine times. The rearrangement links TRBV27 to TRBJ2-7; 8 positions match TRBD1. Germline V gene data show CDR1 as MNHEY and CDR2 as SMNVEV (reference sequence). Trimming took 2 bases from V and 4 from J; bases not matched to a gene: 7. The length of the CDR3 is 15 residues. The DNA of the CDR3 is TGTGCCAGCAGTTTAGGTACAGGGACAGGTTACGAGCAGTACTTC. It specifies CASSLGTGTGYEQYF.

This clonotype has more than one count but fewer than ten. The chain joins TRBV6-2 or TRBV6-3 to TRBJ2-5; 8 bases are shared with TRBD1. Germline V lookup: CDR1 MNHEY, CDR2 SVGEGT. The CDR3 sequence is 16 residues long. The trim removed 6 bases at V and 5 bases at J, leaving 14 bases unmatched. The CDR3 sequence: CASRKLTRGHGETQYF. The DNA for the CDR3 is TGTGCCAGCAGAAAACTCACCAGGGGGCATGGTGAGACCCAGTACTTC.

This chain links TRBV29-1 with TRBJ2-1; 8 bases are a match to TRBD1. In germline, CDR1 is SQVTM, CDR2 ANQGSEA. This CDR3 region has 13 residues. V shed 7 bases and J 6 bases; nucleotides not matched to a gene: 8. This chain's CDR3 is CSAAPDRGNEQFF. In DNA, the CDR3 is TGCAGCGCCGCACCCGACAGGGGCAATGAGCAGTTCTTC.

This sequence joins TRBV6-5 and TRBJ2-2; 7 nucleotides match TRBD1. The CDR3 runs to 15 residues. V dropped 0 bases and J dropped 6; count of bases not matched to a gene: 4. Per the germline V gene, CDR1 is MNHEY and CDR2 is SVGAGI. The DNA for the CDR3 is TGTGCCAGCAGTTACTCGACAGGGCTATCCGGGGAGCTGTTTTTT. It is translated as CASSYSTGLSGELFF.

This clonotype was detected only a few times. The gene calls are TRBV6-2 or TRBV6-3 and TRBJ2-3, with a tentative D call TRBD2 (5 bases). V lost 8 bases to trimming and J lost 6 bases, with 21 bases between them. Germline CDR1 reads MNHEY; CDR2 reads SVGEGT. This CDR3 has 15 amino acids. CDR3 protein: CASSPERTLGDTQYF. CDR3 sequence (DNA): TGTGCCAGCTCTCCCGAGCGGACTCTTGGGGATACGCAGTATTTT.

Here the CDR3 reads CASSVEGIGNTIYF. CDR3 sequence (DNA): TGTGCCAGCAGCGTCGAGGGGATTGGAAACACCATATATTTT. This chain uses TRBV9 with TRBJ1-3, with D possibly matching TRBD1 (5 bases). The CDR3 spans 14 residues. The germline V gene encodes CDR1 SGDLS and CDR2 YYNGEE. V was clipped by 2 bases and J by 3 bases, with 9 bases between them.

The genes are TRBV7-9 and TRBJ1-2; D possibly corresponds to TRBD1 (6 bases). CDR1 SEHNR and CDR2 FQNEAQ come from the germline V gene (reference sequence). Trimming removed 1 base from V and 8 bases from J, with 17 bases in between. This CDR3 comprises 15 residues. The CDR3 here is CASSLGQGPLMGYTF. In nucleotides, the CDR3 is TGTGCCAGCAGCTTAGGCCAGGGGCCGTTGATGGGCTACACCTTC.

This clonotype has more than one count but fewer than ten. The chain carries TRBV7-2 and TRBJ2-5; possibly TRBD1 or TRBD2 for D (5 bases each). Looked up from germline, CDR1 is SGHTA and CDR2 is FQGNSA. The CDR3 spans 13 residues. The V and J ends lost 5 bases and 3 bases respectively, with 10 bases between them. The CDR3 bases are TGTGCCAGCAGCAAAGGGGACGAAGAGACCCAGTACTTC. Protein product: CASSKGDEETQYF.

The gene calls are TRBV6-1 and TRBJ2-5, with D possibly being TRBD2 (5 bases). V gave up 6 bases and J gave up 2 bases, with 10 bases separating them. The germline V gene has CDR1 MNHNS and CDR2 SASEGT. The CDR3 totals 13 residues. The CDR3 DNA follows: TGTGCCAGCAGGCCCCCGGGACAAGAGACCCAGTACTTC. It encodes CASRPPGQETQYF.

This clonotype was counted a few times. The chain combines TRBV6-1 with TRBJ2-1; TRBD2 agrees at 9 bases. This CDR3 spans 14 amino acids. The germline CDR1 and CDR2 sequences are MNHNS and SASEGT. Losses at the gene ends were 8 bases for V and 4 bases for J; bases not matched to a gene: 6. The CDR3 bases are TGTGCCAGCTTTACGGGACTAGCTTACAATGAGCAGTTCTTC. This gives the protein CASFTGLAYNEQFF.

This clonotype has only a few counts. CDR3 in amino acids: CASSLVGQGGHEQYF. For the CDR3, the DNA is TGTGCCAGCAGTTTAGTTGGGCAGGGCGGGCACGAGCAGTACTTC. The V and J genes are TRBV27 and TRBJ2-7; D assignment may be TRBD1 or TRBD2 (5 bases each). V lost 2 bases and J lost 5, with 16 bases in between. The germline CDR1 and CDR2 sequences are MNHEY and SMNVEV (reference sequence). The length of the CDR3 is 15 residues.

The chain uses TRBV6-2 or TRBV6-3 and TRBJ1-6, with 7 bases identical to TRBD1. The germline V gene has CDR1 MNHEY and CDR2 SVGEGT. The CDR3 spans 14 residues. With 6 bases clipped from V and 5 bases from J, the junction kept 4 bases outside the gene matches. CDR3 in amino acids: CASRTGTDNSPLHF. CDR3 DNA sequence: TGTGCCAGCAGAACCGGGACAGATAATTCACCCCTCCACTTT.

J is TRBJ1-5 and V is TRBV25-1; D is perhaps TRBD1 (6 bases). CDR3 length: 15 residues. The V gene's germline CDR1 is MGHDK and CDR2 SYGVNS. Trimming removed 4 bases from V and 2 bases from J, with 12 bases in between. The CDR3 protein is CASSVSGVGNQPQHF. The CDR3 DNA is TGTGCCAGCAGTGTGTCAGGGGTCGGCAATCAGCCCCAGCATTTT.

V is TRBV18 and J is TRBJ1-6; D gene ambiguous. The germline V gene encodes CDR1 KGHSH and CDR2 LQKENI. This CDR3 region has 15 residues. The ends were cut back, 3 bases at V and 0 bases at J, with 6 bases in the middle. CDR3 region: CASSPPSSYNSPLHF. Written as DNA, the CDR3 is TGTGCCAGCTCACCGCCCAGCTCCTATAATTCACCCCTCCACTTT.

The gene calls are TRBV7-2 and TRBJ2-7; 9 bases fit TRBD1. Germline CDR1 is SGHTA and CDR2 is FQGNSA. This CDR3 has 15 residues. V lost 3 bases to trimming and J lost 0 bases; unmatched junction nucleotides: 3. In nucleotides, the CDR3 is TGTGCCAGCAGCTTCCGGGACAGGGACTCCTACGAGCAGTACTTC. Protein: CASSFRDRDSYEQYF.

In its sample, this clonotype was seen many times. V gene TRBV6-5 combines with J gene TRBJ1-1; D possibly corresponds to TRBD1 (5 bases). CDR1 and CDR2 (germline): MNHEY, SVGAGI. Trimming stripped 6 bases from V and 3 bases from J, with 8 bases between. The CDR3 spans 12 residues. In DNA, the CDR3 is TGTGCCAGCAGGTTCAGGGACACTGAAGCTTTCTTT. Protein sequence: CASRFRDTEAFF.